A single TCR beta chain is shown here with its context. Its antigen is still unknown. Purity above 98% was achieved in all sorted populations. Expressed TCRB transcripts got sequenced, as all isolated RNA was reverse transcribed. Measured with immunoSEQ multiplex PCR; TCRdb has only the in-frame clones, and not every one. The sample shows about half a million clones, about 29% of them seen only once. V shed 3 bases and J shed 4 bases, with 11 bases lying between them. Germline V gene sequence: CDR1 SQVTM, CDR2 ANQGSEA. This CDR3 region has 13 residues. These data belong to a study of beta chain features in type 1 diabetes. About the study: Sorted cells, approximately 100,000,000 in number, were examined across all samples.

Study results and limitations: Across patients, naive, central memory and Treg TCRB repertoires exhibited apparently greater similarity than was observed across healthy donors. Researchers report that Type 1 diabetes patients had moderately but significantly shorter TCRB CDR3s across all four CD4+ subsets.

The origin of this receptor is a man younger than 35 in good health. What was sequenced was naive CD4+ T cells from blood. This chain links TRBV29-1 with TRBJ2-3; D remains ambiguous. DNA for the CDR3: TGCAGCGTTGATGGAGTCCTCGCAGATACGCAGTATTTT. Protein sequence: CSVDGVLADTQYF.